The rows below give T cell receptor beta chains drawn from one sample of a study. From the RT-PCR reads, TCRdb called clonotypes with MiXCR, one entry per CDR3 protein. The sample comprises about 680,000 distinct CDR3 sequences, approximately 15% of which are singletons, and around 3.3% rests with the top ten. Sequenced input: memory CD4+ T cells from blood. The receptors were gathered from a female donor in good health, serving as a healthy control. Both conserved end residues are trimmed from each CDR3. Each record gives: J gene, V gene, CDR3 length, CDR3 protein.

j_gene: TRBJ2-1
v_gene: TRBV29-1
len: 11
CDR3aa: SVQGASYNEQF

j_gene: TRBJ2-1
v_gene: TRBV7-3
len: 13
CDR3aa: ASSSSGGAGHEQF

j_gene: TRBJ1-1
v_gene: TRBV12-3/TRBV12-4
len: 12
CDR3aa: ASSFGRDFGEAF

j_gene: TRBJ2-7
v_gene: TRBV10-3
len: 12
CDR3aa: AISDSGGSYEQY

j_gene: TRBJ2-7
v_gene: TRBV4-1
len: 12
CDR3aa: ASSPQREPYEQY

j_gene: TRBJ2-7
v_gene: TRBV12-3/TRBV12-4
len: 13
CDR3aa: ASSLGQGRYYEQY

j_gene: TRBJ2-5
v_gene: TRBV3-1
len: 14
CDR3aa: ASSQSGGIGMETQY

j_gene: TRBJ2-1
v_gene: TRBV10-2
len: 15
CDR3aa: ASSEGLRDGSYNEQF

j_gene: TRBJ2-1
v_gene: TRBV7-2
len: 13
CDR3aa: ASSDRDPAYNEQF

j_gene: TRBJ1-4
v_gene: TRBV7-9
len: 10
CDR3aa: ASSSGSEKLF

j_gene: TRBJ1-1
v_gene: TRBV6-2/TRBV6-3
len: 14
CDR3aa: ASSYAPKGGWTEAF

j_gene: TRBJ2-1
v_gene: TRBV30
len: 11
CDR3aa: ACPTHGQNEQF

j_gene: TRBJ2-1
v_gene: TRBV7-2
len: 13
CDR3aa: ASSFRDRNIYEQF

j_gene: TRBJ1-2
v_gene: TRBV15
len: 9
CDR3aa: ATMGGHGYT

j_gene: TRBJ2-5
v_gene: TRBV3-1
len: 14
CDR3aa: ASSQNPGGPPETQY

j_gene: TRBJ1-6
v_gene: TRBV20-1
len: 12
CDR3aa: SARAGQGDSPLH

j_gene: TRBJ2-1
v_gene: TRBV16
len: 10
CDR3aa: ASSQWDNEQF

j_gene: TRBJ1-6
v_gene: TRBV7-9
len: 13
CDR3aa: ASSSYSSRNSPLH

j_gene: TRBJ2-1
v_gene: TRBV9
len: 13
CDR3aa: ASSGGLASHNEQF

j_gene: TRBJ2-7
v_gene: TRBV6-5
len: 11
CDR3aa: ASRKGYSYEQY

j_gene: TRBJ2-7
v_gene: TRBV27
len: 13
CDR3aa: ASRSSDLYSYEQY

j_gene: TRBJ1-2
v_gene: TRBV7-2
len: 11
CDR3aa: ASSPRRDLGYT

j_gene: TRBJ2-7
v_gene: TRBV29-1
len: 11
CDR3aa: SVDWTGSYEQY

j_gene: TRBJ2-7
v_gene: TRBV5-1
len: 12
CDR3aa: ASSSTGNSYEQY

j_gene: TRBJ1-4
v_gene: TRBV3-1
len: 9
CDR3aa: ASSRNEKLF

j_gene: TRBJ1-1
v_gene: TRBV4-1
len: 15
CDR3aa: ASSQETPGHRNTEAF

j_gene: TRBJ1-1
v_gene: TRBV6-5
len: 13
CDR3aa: ASSLSPTEYTEAF

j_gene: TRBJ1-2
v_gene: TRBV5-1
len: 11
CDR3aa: ASSFTQGSGYT

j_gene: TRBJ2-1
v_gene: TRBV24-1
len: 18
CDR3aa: ATSDLPLAGALSSYNEQF

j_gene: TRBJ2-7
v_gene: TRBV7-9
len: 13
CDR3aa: ASSSGGQGAIEQY

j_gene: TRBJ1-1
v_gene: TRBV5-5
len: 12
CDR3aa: ASSFLSLNTEAF

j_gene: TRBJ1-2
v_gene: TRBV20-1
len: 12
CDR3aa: SANNQGVWYGYT

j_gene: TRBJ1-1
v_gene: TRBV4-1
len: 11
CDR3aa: ASDREGGTEAF

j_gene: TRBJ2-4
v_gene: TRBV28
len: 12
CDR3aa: ASSRSSFQNIQY

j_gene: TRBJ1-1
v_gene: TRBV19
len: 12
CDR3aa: ASSVHISNTEAF

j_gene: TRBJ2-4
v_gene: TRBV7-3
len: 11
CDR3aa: ASSQAGRNIQY

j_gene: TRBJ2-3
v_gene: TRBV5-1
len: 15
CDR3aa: ASSQGTSGFPTDTQY

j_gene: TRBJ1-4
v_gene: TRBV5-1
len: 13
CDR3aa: ASSLDREPNEKLF

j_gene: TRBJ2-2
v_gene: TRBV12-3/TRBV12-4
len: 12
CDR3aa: ASRRQGTTGELF

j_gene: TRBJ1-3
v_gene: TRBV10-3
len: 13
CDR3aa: AISESLNPGNTIY

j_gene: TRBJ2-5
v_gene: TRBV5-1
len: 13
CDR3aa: ASSSRGTAQETQY

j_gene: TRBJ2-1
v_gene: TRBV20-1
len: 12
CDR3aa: SAGSGSDLNEQF

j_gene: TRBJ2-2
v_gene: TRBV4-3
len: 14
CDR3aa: ASSQRLGRNGGELF

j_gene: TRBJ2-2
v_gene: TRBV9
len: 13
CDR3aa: ASSAWTGITGELF

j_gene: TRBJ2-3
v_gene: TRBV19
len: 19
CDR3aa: ASSLRTSGGASTRSADTQY